The present entry profiles one T cell receptor beta chain with its context. The source of the sample is a study of T cell responses to AZD1222 COVID-19 vaccine. V was pared by 2 bases and J by 4 bases, with 8 bases of the junction left unmatched. Germline CDR1 GTSNPN, CDR2 SVGIG (reference sequence). The CDR3 covers 14 residues. Produced via immunoSEQ multiplex PCR; TCRdb's table is partial and in-frame only. Among about 140,000 clones listed, 80% to 90% were seen once. This chain uses TRBV30 with TRBJ2-7; 7 nucleotides match TRBD2. The receptor comes from an adult in good health. The sample in question was peripheral blood, obtained on day 0 of AZD1222 vaccination. In DNA form, the CDR3 reads TGTGCCTGGAGTCCCGGGACTATTCAGTACGAGCAGTACTTC. Translation gives CAWSPGTIQYEQYF.